This entry features one T cell receptor (beta chain) sequence. This clonotype was observed many times. Its antigen target is currently unknown. Base-call qualities are not available, and no considerably larger clone is one nucleotide away. TCR beta CDR3 regions were amplified from RNA transcripts. A first-round RT-PCR of the TCR CDR3 used the HTBI primer set with the Qiagen OneStep RT-PCR kit. Libraries were constructed in a second round of multiplex PCR, after which size selection and purification were performed. Libraries were sequenced paired-end with 100 bp reads on an Illumina HiSeq2000. The paper's data handling went like this. SOAPnuke was used to process the raw data, with reads discarded if the reads contained adapters or uncalled bases, had a mean Phred below 15, or lacked an exact constant-primer or identifier match. COPE v1.2.5 was used to merge high-quality paired reads, and clonotypes were defined as unique nucleotide sequences. MiTCR v1.1 was used to align clonotypes to the IMGT TRBV, TRBD and TRBJ reference segments. Only V-J combinations with frequency above 0.0001, covering about 99% of repertoires, were analysed. The TCS score was defined as F50 (clonal expansion) divided by E x V (chaos), with BLOSUM62-based TCRdist calculated between CDR3 peptides within each V-J. Welch's t-statistics and random forest reduced fewer than 600 V-J features to around 14, which were used in a naive Bayes classifier (R e1071). TCRdb applied fastp at Q25 and MiXCR to the public reads, then kept only in-frame beta chains. Records with the same CDR3 protein are collapsed into one entry carrying the most frequent genes and DNA. These V and J calls derive from TCRdb rather than the authors' analysis. The sample yields 600,000 to 650,000 distinct CDR3 sequences; under 25% were counted once. The ten top clones hold about 34% of the sample.

The data belong to a study of T cells in Graves' hyperthyroidism and ophthalmopathy (dated 2019 in TCRdb). Concerning the study at large: Peripheral blood was sampled at the time of initial diagnosis, prior to any treatment. To identify distinguishing TCR V-J signatures, a discovery cohort of about 100 patients was used, comprising some 43 with Graves' ophthalmopathy and around 57 with stable Graves' hyperthyroidism. After sampling, hyperthyroidism patients received methimazole starting at 30 mg daily, and ophthalmopathy patients received high-dose intravenous methylprednisolone. In addition, the study compared T-cell repertoires in thyroid tissue and in blood from roughly 6 Graves' hyperthyroidism patients. Whether ophthalmopathy could be predicted prospectively was tested in an independent validation cohort made up of roughly 19 hyperthyroidism patients plus 17 patients who later progressed to ophthalmopathy. The 100 discovery patients were divided at random into training and test sets in a 7:3 ratio. TCR Vbeta CDR3 sequencing of 130 to 150 peripheral blood samples (43 ophthalmopathy, 75 or so hyperthyroidism and approximately 17 progressor patients) is reported in the paper. The paper as a whole reports these results and caveats: A model built on a 13 V-J signature distinguished ophthalmopathy from stable hyperthyroidism, reaching around 88% sensitivity and around 81% specificity in cross-validation and 80%/75% in testing. In validation, the model predicted progression to ophthalmopathy a median of roughly 6.1 months before onset, with about 71% sensitivity and just under 75% specificity. Sample size was not statistically predetermined, and investigators were not blinded to group allocation. Most expanded thyroid clonotypes (frequency above 0.001) were also found in blood, which suggests that blood repertoires may mirror thyroid immune responses.

Moderately to severely active disease, a Clinical Activity Score of at least 3, a NOSPECS grade of at least 4, and a duration under 3 months were present in ophthalmopathy patients. Patients with uncontrolled infections, other autoimmune diseases, pregnancy or lactation were excluded. Diagnoses were based on clinical symptoms, serum thyroxine and TRAb, thyroid ultrasound and orbital computed tomography. PBMCs were isolated from around 10 ml of fresh peripheral blood by Ficoll-Paque density gradient centrifugation. Total RNA was extracted with Trizol reagent, and quality was checked on an Agilent 2100 Bioanalyzer. Trimming takes 6 bases off V and 2 bases off J; junction bases not matched to a gene: 10. The germline V gene specifies SNHLY as CDR1 and FYNNEI as CDR2. From cysteine to phenylalanine, the CDR3 is 16 amino acids long. CDR3 DNA only is kept here, 48 bases in frame from base 1.

Input material: blood. This chain is built from TRBV2 and TRBJ2-3, with 8 central nucleotides matching TRBD2. The receptor's source is a man younger than 45 with Graves' ophthalmopathy. The bases read TGTGCCAGCAGAACCGGACTAGCAGACGTCACAGATACGCAGTATTTT. It codes for CASRTGLADVTDTQYF.